The clone carrying this TCR beta chain was seen ten or more times. This record belongs to a study of regulatory T cells in long-lasting Graves disease. After removal of 5 bases from V and 0 bases from J, the junction contained 10 bases not matched to a gene. The germline gives CDR1 MDHEN, CDR2 SYDVKM. The CDR3 loop spans 17 amino acids. TCR beta libraries were built with iRepertoire HTBI primers and Arm-PCR of CDR3 regions. Authors' data handling: The identification of about 66 TRBV and some 14 TRBJ segments was made across samples. MiXCR was run by TCRdb on the multiplex PCR reads, yielding one entry per CDR3 protein. The V and J calls were not made by the authors but by TCRdb's processing. This table has 380,000 or so distinct CDR3 sequences, roughly 15% appearing once. Regarding time point: newly diagnosed GD, antithyroid drugs for less than 3 months. The TCR library was made from RNA extracted from PBMCs.

These data also featured in a second study, about T cells in Graves' hyperthyroidism and ophthalmopathy. According to that study: During a first-round RT-PCR of the TCR CDR3, the HTBI primer set was used.

V usage is TRBV28 and J usage is TRBJ1-3; TRBD1 matches 7 bases. The sequence derives from a woman under 30 with Graves disease. Sequences were derived from peripheral blood mononuclear cells (PBMCs), sampled at new diagnosis, from a patient treated with antithyroid drugs. CDR3 coding DNA: TGTGCCAGCAGTCCCTTACAGGGGTCGTCCTCTGGAAACACCATATATTTT. This gives the protein CASSPLQGSSSGNTIYF.